This TCR beta chain was retrieved from a study of cytomegalovirus exposure and HLA in healthy donors. Regarding the study as a whole: Another analysis was done later, and it associated around 17,000 TCR beta sequences with HLA alleles at 0.05 false discovery rate.

The CDR3 spans 15 residues. Trimming took 6 bases from V and 6 from J, leaving 18 bases between them. Germline assignment: CDR1 ENHRY and CDR2 SYGVKD. The PCR contained 60 Vbeta and 13 Jbeta primers. TCRdb keeps only in-frame clones here, not all; method: immunoSEQ multiplex PCR. The data hold 210,000 or so clones, with 70% to 85% observed a single time. This clone has a single count. Its cognate antigen is unknown. Sequenced input: PBMCs. The chain is built from TRBV10-3 and TRBJ2-1; tentatively, D is TRBD2 (7 bases). The clonotype originates from a woman in her thirties or forties in good health and CMV-seronegative. In DNA, the CDR3 is TGTGCCATCAGCACACGGGGGGCCGAGGGCAATGAGCAGTTCTTC. Translation: CAISTRGAEGNEQFF.